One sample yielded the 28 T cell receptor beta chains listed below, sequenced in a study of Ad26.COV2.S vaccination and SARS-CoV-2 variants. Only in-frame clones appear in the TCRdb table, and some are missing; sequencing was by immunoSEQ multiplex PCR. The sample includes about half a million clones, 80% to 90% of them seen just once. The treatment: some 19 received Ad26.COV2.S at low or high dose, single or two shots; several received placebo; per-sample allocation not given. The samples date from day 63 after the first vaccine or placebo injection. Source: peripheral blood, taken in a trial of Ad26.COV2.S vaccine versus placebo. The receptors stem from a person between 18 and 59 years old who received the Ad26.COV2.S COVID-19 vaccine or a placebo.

The CDR3 protein is CASSLKRQDHGELFF. The DNA for the CDR3 is TGTGCCAGCAGTTTAAAGCGGCAGGACCACGGGGAGCTGTTTTTT. The chain couples TRBV27 to TRBJ2-2, with TRBD2 as a possible D gene (5 bases). The V gene lost 2 bases and the J gene lost 7 bases, with 14 bases spanning the gap. CDR1 and CDR2 (germline): MNHEY, SMNVEV (reference sequence). The CDR3 runs 15 residues.

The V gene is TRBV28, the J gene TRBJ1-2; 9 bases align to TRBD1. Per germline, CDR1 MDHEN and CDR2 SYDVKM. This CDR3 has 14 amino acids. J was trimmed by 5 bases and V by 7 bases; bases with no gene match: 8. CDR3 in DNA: TGTGCCAGCACCCCGGACAGGGGACGGTATGGCTACACCTTC. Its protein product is CASTPDRGRYGYTF.

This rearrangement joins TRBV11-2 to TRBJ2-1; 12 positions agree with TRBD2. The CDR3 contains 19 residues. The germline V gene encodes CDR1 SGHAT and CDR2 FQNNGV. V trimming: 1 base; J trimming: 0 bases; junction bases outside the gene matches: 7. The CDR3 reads CASSLGWTSGVSSYNEQFF. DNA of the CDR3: TGTGCCAGCAGCTTAGGTTGGACTAGCGGGGTTAGCTCCTACAATGAGCAGTTCTTC. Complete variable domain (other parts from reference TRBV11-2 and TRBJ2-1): EAGVAQSPRYKIIEKRQSVAFWCNPISGHATLYWYQQILGQGPKLLIQFQNNGVVDDSQLPKDRFSAERLKGVDSTLKIQPAKLEDSAVYLCASSLGWTSGVSSYNEQFFGPGTRLTVL.

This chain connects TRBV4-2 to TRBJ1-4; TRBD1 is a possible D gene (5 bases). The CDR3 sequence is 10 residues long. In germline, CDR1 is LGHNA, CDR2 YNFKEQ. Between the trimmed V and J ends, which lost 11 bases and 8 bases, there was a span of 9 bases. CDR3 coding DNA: TGTGCCGTGGGGGAGGAAAAACTGTTTTTT. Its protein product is CAVGEEKLFF.

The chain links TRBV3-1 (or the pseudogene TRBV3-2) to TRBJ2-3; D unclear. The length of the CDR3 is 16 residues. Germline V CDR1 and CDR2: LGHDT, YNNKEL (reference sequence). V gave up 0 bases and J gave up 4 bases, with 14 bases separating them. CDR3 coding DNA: TGTGCCAGCAGCCAAGATCAAGGGAATCCCCCAGATACGCAGTATTTT. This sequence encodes CASSQDQGNPPDTQYF.

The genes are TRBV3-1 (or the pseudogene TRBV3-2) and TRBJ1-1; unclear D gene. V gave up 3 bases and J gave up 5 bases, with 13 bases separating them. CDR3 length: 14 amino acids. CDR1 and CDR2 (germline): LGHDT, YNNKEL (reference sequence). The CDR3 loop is CASSQGGLGTEAFF. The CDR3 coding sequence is TGTGCCAGCAGCCAGGGAGGGTTGGGGACTGAAGCTTTCTTT.

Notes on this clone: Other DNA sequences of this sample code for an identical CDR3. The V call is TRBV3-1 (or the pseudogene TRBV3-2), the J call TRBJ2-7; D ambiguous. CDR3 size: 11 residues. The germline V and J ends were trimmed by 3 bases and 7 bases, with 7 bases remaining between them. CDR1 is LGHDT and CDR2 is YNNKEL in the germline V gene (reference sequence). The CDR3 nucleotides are TGTGCCAGCAGCCAGGCAGGAGAGCAGTACTTC. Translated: CASSQAGEQYF.

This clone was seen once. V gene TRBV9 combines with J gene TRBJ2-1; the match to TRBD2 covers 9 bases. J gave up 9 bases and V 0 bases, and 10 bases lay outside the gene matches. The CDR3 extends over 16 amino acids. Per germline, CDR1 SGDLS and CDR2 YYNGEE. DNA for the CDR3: TGTGCCAGCAGCGTAGCGCCAGCGGGAGGCCCCGGTGAGCAGTTCTTC. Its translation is CASSVAPAGGPGEQFF.

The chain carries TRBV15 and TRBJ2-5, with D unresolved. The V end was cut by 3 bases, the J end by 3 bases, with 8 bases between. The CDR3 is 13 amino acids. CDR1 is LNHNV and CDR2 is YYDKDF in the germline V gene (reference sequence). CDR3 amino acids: CATSSLREETQYF. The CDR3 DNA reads TGTGCCACCAGCAGCCTTCGAGAAGAGACCCAGTACTTC.

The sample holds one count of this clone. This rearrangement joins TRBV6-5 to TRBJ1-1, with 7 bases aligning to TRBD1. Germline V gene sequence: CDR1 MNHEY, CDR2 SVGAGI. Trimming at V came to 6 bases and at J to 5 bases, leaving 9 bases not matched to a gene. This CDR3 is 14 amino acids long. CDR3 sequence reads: CASRPGGEVTEAFF. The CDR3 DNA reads TGTGCCAGCAGGCCAGGGGGAGAAGTTACTGAAGCTTTCTTT.

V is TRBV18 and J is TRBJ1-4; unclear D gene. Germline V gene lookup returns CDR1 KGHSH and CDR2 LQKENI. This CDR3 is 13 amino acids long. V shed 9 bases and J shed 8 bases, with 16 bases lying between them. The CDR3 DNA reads TGTGCCAGTGGCGGGCAGGAGGCGGAAAAACTGTTTTTT. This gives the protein CASGGQEAEKLFF. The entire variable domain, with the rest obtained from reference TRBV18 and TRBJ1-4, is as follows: NAGVMQNPRHLVRRRGQEARLRCSPMKGHSHVYWYRQLPEEGLKFMVYLQKENIIDESGMPKERFSAEFPKEGPSILRIQQVVRGDSAAYFCASGGQEAEKLFFGSGTQLSVL.

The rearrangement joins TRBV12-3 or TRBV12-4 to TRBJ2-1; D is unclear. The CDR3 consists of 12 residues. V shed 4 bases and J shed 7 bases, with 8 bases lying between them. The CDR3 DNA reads TGTGCCAGCAGTTACCCGACAAATGAGCAGTTCTTC. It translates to CASSYPTNEQFF.

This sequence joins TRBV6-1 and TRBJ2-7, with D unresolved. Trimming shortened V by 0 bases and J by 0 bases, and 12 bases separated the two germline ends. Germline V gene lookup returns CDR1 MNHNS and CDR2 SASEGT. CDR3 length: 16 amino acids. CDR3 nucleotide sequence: TGTGCCAGCAGTGAAGCGGTACCTCAAGACTCCTACGAGCAGTACTTC. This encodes CASSEAVPQDSYEQYF.

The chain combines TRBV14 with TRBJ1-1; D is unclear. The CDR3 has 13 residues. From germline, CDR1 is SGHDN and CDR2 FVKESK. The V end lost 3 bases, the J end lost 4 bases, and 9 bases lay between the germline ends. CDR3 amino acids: CASSHPTGTEAFF. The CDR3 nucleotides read TGTGCCAGCAGCCACCCGACGGGCACTGAAGCTTTCTTT.

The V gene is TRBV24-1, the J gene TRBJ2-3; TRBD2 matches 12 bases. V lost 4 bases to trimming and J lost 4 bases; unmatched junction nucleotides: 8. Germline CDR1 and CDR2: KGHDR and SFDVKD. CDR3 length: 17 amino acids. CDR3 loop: CATSERTSGNSADTQYF. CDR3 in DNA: TGTGCCACCAGTGAACGGACTAGCGGGAATTCGGCAGATACGCAGTATTTT.

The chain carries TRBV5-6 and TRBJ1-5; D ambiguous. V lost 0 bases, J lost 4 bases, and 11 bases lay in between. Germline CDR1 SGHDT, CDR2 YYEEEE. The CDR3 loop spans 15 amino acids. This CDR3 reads CASSLGRPYNQPQHF. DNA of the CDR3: TGTGCCAGCAGCTTGGGACGCCCGTATAATCAGCCCCAGCATTTT.

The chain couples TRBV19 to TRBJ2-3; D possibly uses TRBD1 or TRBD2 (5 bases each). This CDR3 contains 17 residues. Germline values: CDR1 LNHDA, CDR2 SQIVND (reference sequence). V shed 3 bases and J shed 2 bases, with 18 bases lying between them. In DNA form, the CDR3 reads TGTGCCAGTAGTATGTCGGGACCCAGTTTTGACACAGATACGCAGTATTTT. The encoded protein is CASSMSGPSFDTDTQYF.

The CDR3 protein is CASSLGGPDTQYF. The CDR3 region has the DNA TGTGCCAGCAGTTTAGGGGGCCCAGATACGCAGTATTTT. The chain has TRBV27 and TRBJ2-3; D may be TRBD1 (6 bases). In germline, CDR1 is MNHEY, CDR2 SMNVEV (reference sequence). The CDR3 runs to 13 residues. Deletions cut 2 bases from V and 4 bases from J, with 7 bases between.

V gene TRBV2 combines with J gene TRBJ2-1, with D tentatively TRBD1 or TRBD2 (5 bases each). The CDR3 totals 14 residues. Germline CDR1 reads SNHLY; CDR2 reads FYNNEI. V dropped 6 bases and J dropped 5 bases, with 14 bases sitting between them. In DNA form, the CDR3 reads TGTGCCAGCAGGACGGGACGTACGAACAATGAGCAGTTCTTC. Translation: CASRTGRTNNEQFF.

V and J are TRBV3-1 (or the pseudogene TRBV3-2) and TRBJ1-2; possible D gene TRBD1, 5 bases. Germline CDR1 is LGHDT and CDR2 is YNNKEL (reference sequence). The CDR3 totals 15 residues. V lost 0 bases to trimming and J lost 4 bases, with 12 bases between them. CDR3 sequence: CASSQDMGEGYGYTF. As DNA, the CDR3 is TGTGCCAGCAGCCAAGATATGGGGGAGGGCTATGGCTACACCTTC.

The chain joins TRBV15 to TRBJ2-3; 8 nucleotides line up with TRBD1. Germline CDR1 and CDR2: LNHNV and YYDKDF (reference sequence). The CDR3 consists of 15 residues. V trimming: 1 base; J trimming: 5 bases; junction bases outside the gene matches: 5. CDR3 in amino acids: CATSRVAGGIDTQYF. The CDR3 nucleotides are TGTGCCACCAGCAGAGTTGCAGGGGGCATAGATACGCAGTATTTT.

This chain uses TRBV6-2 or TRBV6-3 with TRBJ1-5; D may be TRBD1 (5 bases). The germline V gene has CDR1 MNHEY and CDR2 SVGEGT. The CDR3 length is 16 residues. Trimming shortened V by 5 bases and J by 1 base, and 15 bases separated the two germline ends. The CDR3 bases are TGTGCCAGCAGTCTACAGCAGGGTTGGAGCAATCAGCCCCAGCATTTT. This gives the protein CASSLQQGWSNQPQHF.

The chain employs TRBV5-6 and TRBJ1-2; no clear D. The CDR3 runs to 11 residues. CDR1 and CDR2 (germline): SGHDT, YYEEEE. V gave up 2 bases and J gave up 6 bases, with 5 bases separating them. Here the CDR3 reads CASSFWNGYTF. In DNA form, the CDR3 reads TGTGCCAGCAGCTTCTGGAATGGCTACACCTTC.

DNA for the CDR3: TGTGCCAGCAGCTTAAAGGGCCAAGGCCTCTCTGGAAACACCATATATTTT. Protein sequence: CASSLKGQGLSGNTIYF. V is TRBV7-3 and J is TRBJ1-3, with unresolved D. Germline lookup yields CDR1 SGHTA and CDR2 FQGTGA. The ends were cut back, 1 base at V and 0 bases at J, with 13 bases in the middle. The CDR3 loop spans 17 amino acids.

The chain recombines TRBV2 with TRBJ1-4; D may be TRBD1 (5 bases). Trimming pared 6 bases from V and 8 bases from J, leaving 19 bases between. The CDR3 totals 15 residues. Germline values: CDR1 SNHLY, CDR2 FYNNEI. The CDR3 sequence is CASSERDPETEKLFF. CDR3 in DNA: TGTGCCAGCAGCGAACGGGACCCAGAAACCGAAAAACTGTTTTTT.

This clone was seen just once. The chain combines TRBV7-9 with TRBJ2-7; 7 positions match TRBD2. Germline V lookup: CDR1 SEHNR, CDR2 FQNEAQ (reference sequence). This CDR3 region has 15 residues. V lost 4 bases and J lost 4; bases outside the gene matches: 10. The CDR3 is CASSSSGKGSYEQYF. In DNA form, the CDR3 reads TGTGCCAGCAGCTCCAGCGGGAAAGGGAGTTACGAGCAGTACTTC.

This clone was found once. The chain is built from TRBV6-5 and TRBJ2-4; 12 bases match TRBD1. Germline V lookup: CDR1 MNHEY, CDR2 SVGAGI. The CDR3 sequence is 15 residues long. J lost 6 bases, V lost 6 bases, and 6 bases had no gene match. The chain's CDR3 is CASSRGTGGPNIQYF. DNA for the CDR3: TGTGCCAGCAGCCGCGGGACAGGGGGCCCAAACATTCAGTACTTC.

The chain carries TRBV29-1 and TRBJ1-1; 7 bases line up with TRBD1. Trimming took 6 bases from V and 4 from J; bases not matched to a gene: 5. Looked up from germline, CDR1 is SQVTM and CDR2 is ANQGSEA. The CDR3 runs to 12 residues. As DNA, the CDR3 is TGCAGCGTCCAACAGGGGTCCACTGAAGCTTTCTTT. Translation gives CSVQQGSTEAFF.